Listed below are T cell receptor beta chains from one sample, sequenced in a study of technical replicates of blood from several donors. The protocol was immunoSEQ multiplex PCR, while the TCRdb copy is restricted to in-frame clones and leaves out a portion. The sample yields around 30,000 clones, roughly 92% seen once. Sequencing used PBMCs. These receptors originate from a human donor in good health. Some clones in this sample may be carry-over from other donors' samples. Each CDR3 is given with its conserved first and last residue. D genes are given only for firm matches.

V	J	D	CDR3	DNA
TRBV9	TRBJ1-6	TRBD1	CASSARDRPSSLHF	TGTGCCAGCAGCGCCAGGGACAGACCATCATCCCTCCACTTT
TRBV11-2	TRBJ2-7	TRBD1	CASSLAPGQGYEQYF	TGTGCCAGCAGCTTAGCCCCGGGACAGGGCTACGAGCAGTACTTC
TRBV5-1	TRBJ2-2	TRBD1	CASSFVRTGGNTGELFF	TGCGCCAGCAGCTTCGTTCGGACAGGGGGGAACACCGGGGAGCTGTTTTTT
TRBV6-1	TRBJ1-2	NA	CASSEPGLTSRGYTF	TGTGCCAGCAGTGAGCCGGGATTAACCTCGCGTGGCTACACCTTC
TRBV18	TRBJ2-5	NA	CASSSDQLPQETQYF	TGTGCCAGCTCATCCGATCAACTACCACAAGAGACCCAGTACTTC
TRBV6-4	TRBJ1-1	NA	CASRIENGRGEAFF	TGTGCCAGCCGGATAGAGAATGGTCGCGGTGAAGCTTTCTTT
TRBV11-2	TRBJ2-7	NA	CASSFRRDNYEQYF	TGTGCCAGCAGCTTTAGAAGGGACAACTACGAGCAGTACTTC
TRBV7-6	TRBJ1-6	NA	CASSLSTNDSPLHF	TGTGCCAGCAGCTTATCGACAAATGATTCACCCCTCCACTTT
TRBV5-5	TRBJ1-2	NA	CASSLTGPTYGYTF	TGTGCCAGCAGCTTGACAGGGCCGACTTATGGCTACACCTTC
TRBV7-9	TRBJ1-2	TRBD1	CASTDQGANTPDGYGYTF	TGTGCCAGCACCGACCAGGGGGCTAATACTCCGGATGGCTATGGCTACACCTTC
TRBV6-5	TRBJ1-2	NA	CASSYSISGSYGYTF	TGTGCCAGCAGTTACTCGATATCGGGAAGTTATGGCTACACCTTC
TRBV4-3	TRBJ1-2	NA	CASSQEQGANYGYTF	TGCGCCAGCAGCCAAGAACAGGGAGCTAACTATGGCTACACCTTC
TRBV5-1	TRBJ2-1	TRBD2	CASSLRTSGGASPYNEQFF	TGCGCCAGCAGCTTGAGGACTAGCGGGGGGGCGAGCCCCTACAATGAGCAGTTCTTC
TRBV6-6	TRBJ1-3	NA	CASSPRTVGNTIYF	TGTGCCAGCAGCCCACGGACAGTCGGTAACACCATATATTTT
TRBV7-3	TRBJ1-1	NA	CASTSHTGYTEAFF	TGTGCCAGCACCTCCCACACAGGGTACACTGAAGCTTTCTTT
TRBV30	TRBJ2-5	TRBD2	CAWSALAGGETQYF	TGTGCCTGGAGTGCCCTCGCGGGAGGAGAGACCCAGTACTTC
TRBV28	TRBJ1-1	NA	CASSLFQGPEAFF	TGTGCCAGCAGTTTATTCCAGGGCCCTGAAGCTTTCTTT
TRBV21-1	TRBJ2-7	NA	CASNPRTSSYEQYF	TGTGCCAGCAACCCGAGGACTAGCAGCTACGAGCAGTACTTC
TRBV6-5	TRBJ2-3	NA	CASSYSGATDTQYF	TGTGCCAGCAGTTACTCAGGGGCCACAGATACGCAGTATTTT
TRBV5-1	TRBJ2-7	TRBD1	CASSSPDDRGRSYEQYF	TGCGCCAGCAGCTCGCCCGACGACAGGGGGCGCTCCTACGAGCAGTACTTC
TRBV6-5	TRBJ1-1	NA	CASRAENTEAFF	TGTGCCAGCAGGGCAGAGAACACTGAAGCTTTCTTT
TRBV5-1	TRBJ2-7	TRBD2	CASSLGLAAEQYF	TGCGCCAGCAGCCTGGGACTAGCCGCCGAGCAGTACTTC
TRBV20-1	TRBJ2-7	NA	CSARQEGEQYF	TGCAGTGCTAGGCAGGAAGGCGAGCAGTACTTC
TRBV2	TRBJ2-5	NA	CASSSRGETQYF	TGTGCCAGCAGTTCTAGAGGAGAGACCCAGTACTTC